These T cell receptor beta chains were read from a single sample in a study of blood T cells in healthy people across ages. TCRdb re-called the 5' RACE reads with MiXCR, one entry per CDR3 protein. The table shows about 1.6 million distinct CDR3 sequences, with about 31% occurring only once. Material for sequencing was blood. The receptor set was obtained from a woman aged 25 to 39 in good health. The CDR3 runs from the conserved cysteine through the conserved F or W. D genes are given only for firm matches. Part of the rows lack a size; the others show once, few, many or a class for expanded clones.

D	size	V	J	DNA	CDR3
NA	NA	TRBV20-1	TRBJ2-7	TGCAGTGCAGACCTACGGTATGAGGGCTACGAGCAGTACTTC	CSADLRYEGYEQYF
TRBD1	NA	TRBV5-6	TRBJ1-5	TGTGCCAGCAGCTTGGGAGGACAGGGTTCGTATAGCAATCAGCCCCAGCATTTT	CASSLGGQGSYSNQPQHF
NA	NA	TRBV30	TRBJ2-7	TGTGCCTGGAGTGTAAGAACGGGGTACGAGCAGTACTTC	CAWSVRTGYEQYF
NA	NA	TRBV4-1	TRBJ1-4	TGCGCCAGCAGCCGGACAAGCCTTAATGAAAAACTGTTTTTT	CASSRTSLNEKLFF
NA	NA	TRBV11-2	TRBJ2-5	TGTGCCAGCACCACCCAATGGCACCGAGCAGGAGAGACCCAGTACTTC	CASTTQWHRAGETQYF
NA	many	TRBV5-1	TRBJ1-2	TGCGCCAGCAGCTCACCAGGGGATGCGGCCGGCTACACCTTC	CASSSPGDAAGYTF
NA	many	TRBV4-1	TRBJ1-5	TGTGCCAGCAGCCAAGCGGGGGGCAATCAGCCCCAGCATTTT	CASSQAGGNQPQHF
NA	NA	TRBV29-1	TRBJ2-2	TGCAGCGCCTGGGGGCCCAGGGAGCTGTTTTTT	CSAWGPRELFF
NA	NA	TRBV2	TRBJ2-3	TGTGCCAGCAGTGAGGGGGGACTTCTCACAGATACGCAGTATTTT	CASSEGGLLTDTQYF
TRBD2	NA	TRBV7-9	TRBJ2-5	TGTGCCAGCGGCGGGGGGCCAGGTTGGGAGACCCAGTACTTC	CASGGGPGWETQYF
NA	few	TRBV27	TRBJ2-7	TGTGCCAGCAGTCCCCGGACAGACTCACTCGTTTATTACGAGCAGTACTTC	CASSPRTDSLVYYEQYF
NA	few	TRBV29-1	TRBJ2-5	TGCAGCGTCCTCCGGGTGGGATCCTTGTTCGAAGAGACCCAGTACTTC	CSVLRVGSLFEETQYF
NA	few	TRBV7-9	TRBJ2-5	TGTGCCAGCAGCTTAGGTCCAGCGGGTGGCCTTACTGGGACCCAGTACTTC	CASSLGPAGGLTGTQYF
NA	many	TRBV7-2	TRBJ2-7	TGTGCCAGCAGCTTTACCCTTCAGGGGGGCGAGCAGTACTTC	CASSFTLQGGEQYF
NA	few	TRBV4-1	TRBJ2-7	TGCGCCAGCAGTCAAGGGTCGGGAGAAGGCCACGAGCAGTACTTC	CASSQGSGEGHEQYF
TRBD1	few	TRBV29-1	TRBJ1-1	TGCAGCGCAGGACAGGCCCAGAGGACTTTCTTT	CSAGQAQRTFF
NA	few	TRBV20-1	TRBJ2-5	TGCAGTGCTGAGAGACAGATGCAAGAGACCCAGTACTTC	CSAERQMQETQYF
TRBD1	NA	TRBV5-1	TRBJ2-3	TGCGCCAGCAGCGGGCAGGGGGTTCGCACAGATACGCAGTATTTT	CASSGQGVRTDTQYF
NA	few	TRBV20-1	TRBJ2-7	TGCAGTGCTAGAGGGGCCGGGACCATCTACGAGCAGTACTTC	CSARGAGTIYEQYF
NA	NA	TRBV11-2	TRBJ1-5	TGTGCCAGCAGCTTAGTAACAGGGTCTCTTAGCAATCAGCCCCAGCATTTT	CASSLVTGSLSNQPQHF